This T cell receptor beta chain is from a study of control samples from healthy donors and cancer patients. TCRdb's copy holds only in-frame clones and misses some; the assay was immunoSEQ multiplex PCR. Of 80,000 or so clones in the sample, around 94% are singletons; the top ten hold approximately 5.7%. The V end was cut by 0 bases, the J end by 10 bases, with 12 bases between. There are 13 residues in the CDR3. Germline V gene sequence: CDR1 LGHNA, CDR2 YNFKEQ. This TCR derives from a middle-aged woman in good health. The sequenced sample consisted of blood. The chain uses TRBV4-2 and TRBJ1-2, with D possibly TRBD1 on 5 matching bases. The DNA for the CDR3 is TGTGCCAGCAGCCAAGATATGAGGGGACTCTACACCTTC. This codes for CASSQDMRGLYTF.